These 23 T cell receptor beta chains were all obtained from the same sample, sequenced in a study of blood T cell repertoires in COVID-19. This table comes from immunoSEQ multiplex PCR, and its TCRdb copy is limited to in-frame clones, with some not included. The data show approximately 89,000 clones, roughly 96% seen once. Sequenced material: peripheral blood. These receptors were collected from a human donor with active COVID-19. The donor label of this sample is uncertain.

V is TRBV28 and J is TRBJ2-1, with 11 bases fitting TRBD2. The germline V gene encodes CDR1 MDHEN and CDR2 SYDVKM. CDR3 length: 18 residues. V was clipped by 5 bases and J by 7 bases; unmatched bases: 16. The CDR3 DNA reads TGTGCCAGCAGTCTAGATCCTATAGCGGGAGGGCGTTCGAATGAGCAGTTCTTC. Translated, it gives CASSLDPIAGGRSNEQFF.

This rearrangement joins TRBV7-8 to TRBJ1-3; D is perhaps TRBD1 (6 bases). CDR1 is SGHVS, CDR2 FQNEAQ, per germline. The ends were cut back, 5 bases at V and 0 bases at J, with 17 bases in the middle. CDR3 size: 17 residues. CDR3 in amino acids: CASSNRVSWSSGNTIYF. CDR3 nucleotides: TGTGCCAGCAGCAACAGGGTTAGCTGGTCCTCTGGAAACACCATATATTTT.

The chain has TRBV7-2 and TRBJ1-1, with D hard to call. V was pared by 0 bases and J by 4 bases, with 6 bases between. The germline V gene has CDR1 SGHTA and CDR2 FQGNSA. There are 13 residues in the CDR3. CDR3 amino acids: CASSLARFTEAFF. The CDR3 bases are TGTGCCAGCAGCTTAGCACGGTTCACTGAAGCTTTCTTT.

This chain connects TRBV28 to TRBJ2-5; D gene uncertain. V was trimmed by 3 bases and J by 2 bases, leaving 7 bases between them. Germline-derived CDR1 and CDR2 are MDHEN and SYDVKM. The CDR3 has 13 residues. Here the CDR3 reads CASSFARQETQYF. The DNA of the CDR3 is TGTGCCAGCAGTTTCGCCAGGCAAGAGACCCAGTACTTC.

V usage is TRBV21-1 and J usage is TRBJ1-4; TRBD1, the table's D call, was not compared with the DNA. TRBV21-1 is assigned pseudogene status. CDR3 size: 16 residues. As DNA, the CDR3 is TGTGCCAGCAGCAAAGGGGGGCTGACGGCTAATGAAAAACTGTTTTTT. It encodes CASSKGGLTANEKLFF.

The J gene is TRBJ1-2, the V gene TRBV18, with TRBD1 identical over 7 bases. CDR3 length equals 18 residues. Germline V gives CDR1 KGHSH, CDR2 LQKENI. The V and J ends lost 0 bases and 2 bases, in that order; junction bases with no gene match: 12. CDR3 nucleotide sequence: TGTGCCAGCTCACCACCGTCCCTCTTGGCAGGGGGAAACTATGGCTACACCTTC. Translating gives CASSPPSLLAGGNYGYTF.

The rearrangement uses TRBV6-4 and TRBJ2-1; possible D gene TRBD2, 5 bases. V was trimmed by 3 bases and J by 5 bases, leaving 14 bases between them. From germline, CDR1 is MRHNA and CDR2 SNTAGT. The CDR3 spans 15 residues. CDR3 coding DNA: TGTGCCAGCAGTGAATTATTGGCGGGCCACAATGAGCAGTTCTTC. This encodes CASSELLAGHNEQFF.

The CDR3: CASSLAHVAKNIQYF. The CDR3 DNA reads TGTGCCAGCAGTTTGGCACACGTAGCCAAAAACATTCAGTACTTC. The genes are TRBV28 and TRBJ2-4; D is uncertain. The CDR3 consists of 15 residues. V shed 3 bases and J shed 0 bases, with 9 bases lying between them. Germline V gives CDR1 MDHEN, CDR2 SYDVKM.

The rearrangement joins TRBV5-1 to TRBJ1-4; D possibly corresponds to TRBD1 (6 bases). Trimming removed 3 bases at V and 7 bases at J, with 10 bases between. The CDR3 length is 13 residues. CDR1 and CDR2 (germline): SGHRS, YFSETQ. The CDR3 DNA sequence: TGCGCCAGCAGCTCCGGCAGGGGTGAAAAACTGTTTTTT. Translating it yields CASSSGRGEKLFF.

V is TRBV20-1 and J is TRBJ1-2; D is perhaps TRBD1 (5 bases). The CDR3 runs to 11 residues. Trimming removed 7 bases at V and 4 bases at J, with 10 bases between. From germline, CDR1 is DFQATT and CDR2 SNEGSKA (reference sequence). CDR3 region: CSGRGGYGYTF. CDR3 nucleotide sequence: TGCAGTGGCCGCGGGGGCTATGGCTACACCTTC.

This clone was seen a handful of times. CDR3 loop: CASSPRTGDYEQYF. CDR3 DNA sequence: TGTGCCAGCTCACCCCGGACAGGGGACTACGAGCAGTACTTC. This sequence joins TRBV18 and TRBJ2-7; TRBD1 aligns across 9 bases. The CDR3 has 14 amino acids. Per germline, CDR1 KGHSH and CDR2 LQKENI. V shed 3 bases and J 3 bases; nucleotides not matched to a gene: 3.

The gene calls are TRBV2 and TRBJ1-4; 9 positions match TRBD1. J lost 8 bases, V lost 6 bases, and 10 bases had no gene match. The CDR3 totals 15 residues. CDR1 is SNHLY and CDR2 is FYNNEI in the germline V gene. Here the CDR3 reads CASRGIGQGNEKLFF. Here the CDR3 DNA reads TGTGCCAGCAGAGGTATCGGACAGGGGAACGAAAAACTGTTTTTT. Based on the CDR3 plus reference TRBV2 and TRBJ1-4, the full variable domain is EPEVTQTPSHQVTQMGQEVILRCVPISNHLYFYWYRQILGQKVEFLVSFYNNEISEKSEIFDDQFSVERPDGSNFTLKIRSTKLEDSAMYFCASRGIGQGNEKLFFGSGTQLSVL.

The rearrangement uses TRBV7-7 and TRBJ1-1; D not resolved. CDR3 length: 13 residues. Germline-derived CDR1 and CDR2 are SSHAT and FNYEAQ (reference sequence). V was trimmed by 5 bases and J by 1 base, leaving 8 bases between them. Here the CDR3 DNA reads TGTGCCAGCAGCCAGACTGGGAACACTGAAGCTTTCTTT. This gives the protein CASSQTGNTEAFF.

This chain joins TRBV5-5 and TRBJ2-6, with D possibly matching TRBD2 (6 bases). Germline V CDR1 and CDR2: SGHKS, YYEKEE (reference sequence). Trimming cost V 4 bases and J 4 bases, with 15 bases left between them. This CDR3 spans 16 amino acids. The CDR3 loop is CASSPWGDPGANVLTF. CDR3 sequence (DNA): TGTGCCAGCAGCCCATGGGGGGACCCAGGGGCCAACGTCCTGACTTTC.

V usage is TRBV29-1 and J usage is TRBJ2-3; 10 nucleotides line up with TRBD1. This CDR3 spans 14 amino acids. CDR1 SQVTM and CDR2 ANQGSEA come from the germline V gene. The trim removed 7 bases at V and 4 bases at J, leaving 8 bases unmatched. CDR3 in DNA: TGCAGCGCTCCGACAGGGGGCCTTGCAGATACGCAGTATTTT. This translates into CSAPTGGLADTQYF.

This chain links TRBV3-1 (or the pseudogene TRBV3-2) with TRBJ2-1; D is perhaps TRBD2 (6 bases). The V end lost 3 bases, the J end lost 12 bases, and 12 bases lay between the germline ends. The CDR3 is made up of 12 amino acids. Germline V gene lookup returns CDR1 LGHDT and CDR2 YNNKEL (reference sequence). CDR3 amino acids: CASSHPTSGQFF. CDR3 coding DNA: TGTGCCAGCAGCCACCCGACTAGTGGGCAGTTCTTC.

This clone was observed a single time. The rearrangement uses TRBV4-1 and TRBJ2-1; 9 bases map to TRBD2. The CDR3 totals 16 residues. CDR1 is MGHRA, CDR2 YSYEKL, per germline. V lost 4 bases to trimming and J lost 4 bases; unmatched junction nucleotides: 8. The CDR3 sequence is CASSPSQGLAYNEQFF. In nucleotides, the CDR3 is TGCGCCAGCAGCCCAAGTCAAGGACTAGCGTACAATGAGCAGTTCTTC.

The chain employs TRBV11-3 and TRBJ2-5; the D gene is possibly TRBD1 (5 bases). CDR3 length equals 13 residues. Germline lookup yields CDR1 SGHNT and CDR2 YENEEA. V gave up 2 bases and J gave up 5 bases, with 9 bases separating them. CDR3 protein: CASSLQGRETQYF. The DNA for the CDR3 is TGTGCCAGCAGCTTACAGGGCAGGGAGACCCAGTACTTC.

Remarks on this clone: The junction departs from the called germline gene at one end, perhaps through a read error. The chain combines TRBV7-7 with TRBJ2-3; tentative D call: TRBD1 (6 bases). Germline V gene data show CDR1 as SSHAT and CDR2 as FNYEAQ (reference sequence). CDR3 length equals 14 residues. The CDR3 DNA follows: TGTGCTAGCAGCCCAGGTCCAGGGGCAGATACGCAGTATTTT. Protein sequence: CASSPGPGADTQYF.

This rearrangement joins TRBV5-1 to TRBJ2-3, with TRBD2 identical over 11 bases. The V and J ends lost 3 bases and 6 bases, in that order; junction bases with no gene match: 12. Germline loops: CDR1 SGHRS, CDR2 YFSETQ. The CDR3 extends over 17 amino acids. Here the CDR3 DNA reads TGCGCCAGCAGCTCGATACCCATAGCGGGAGGGCCGGATACGCAGTATTTT. Protein product: CASSSIPIAGGPDTQYF.

This chain links TRBV29-1 with TRBJ2-7; weak D call: TRBD1 (5 bases). In germline, CDR1 is SQVTM, CDR2 ANQGSEA. The V gene lost 2 bases and the J gene lost 2 bases, with 10 bases spanning the gap. This CDR3 comprises 13 residues. CDR3 protein: CSVESSGTYEQYF. DNA for the CDR3: TGCAGCGTTGAAAGCTCAGGGACCTACGAGCAGTACTTC.

The chain employs TRBV12-3 or TRBV12-4 and TRBJ2-1; 12 bases line up with TRBD2. The V and J ends lost 6 bases and 6 bases, in that order; junction bases with no gene match: 0. The CDR3 is 13 amino acids. The DNA of the CDR3 is TGTGCCAGCAGACTAGCGGGAGGCAATGAGCAGTTCTTC. Translating it yields CASRLAGGNEQFF.

CDR3 amino acids: CASSTGTGIADTQYF. The CDR3 DNA reads as TGTGCCAGCAGTACCGGGACAGGGATCGCAGATACGCAGTATTTT. The chain is built from TRBV28 and TRBJ2-3, with 9 nucleotides matching TRBD1. The CDR3 sequence is 15 residues long. V was pared by 5 bases and J by 4 bases, with 7 bases of the junction left unmatched. CDR1 and CDR2 from the germline V gene are MDHEN and SYDVKM. The full variable domain, in which reference TRBV28 and TRBJ2-3 provide the parts outside the CDR3, is DVKVTQSSRYLVKRTGEKVFLECVQDMDHENMFWYRQDPGLGLRLIYFSYDVKMKEKGDIPEGYSVSREKKERFSLILESASTNQTSMYLCASSTGTGIADTQYFGPGTRLTVL.